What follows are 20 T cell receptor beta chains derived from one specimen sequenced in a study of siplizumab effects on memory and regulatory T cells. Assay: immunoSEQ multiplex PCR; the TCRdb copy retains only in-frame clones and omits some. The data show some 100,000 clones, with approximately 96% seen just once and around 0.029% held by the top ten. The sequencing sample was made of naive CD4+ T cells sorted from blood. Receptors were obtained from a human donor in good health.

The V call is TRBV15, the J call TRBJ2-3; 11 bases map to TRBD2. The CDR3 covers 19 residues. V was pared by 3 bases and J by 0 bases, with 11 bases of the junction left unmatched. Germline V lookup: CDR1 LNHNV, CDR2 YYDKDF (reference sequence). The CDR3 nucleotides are TGTGCCACCAGCAGTGGGATGACTAGCGGGGCCTATAGCACAGATACGCAGTATTTT. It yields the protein CATSSGMTSGAYSTDTQYF.

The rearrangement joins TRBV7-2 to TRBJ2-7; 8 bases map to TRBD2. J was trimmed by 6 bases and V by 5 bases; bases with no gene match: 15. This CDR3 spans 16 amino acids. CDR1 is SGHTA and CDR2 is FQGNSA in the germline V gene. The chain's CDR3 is CASSPVLAGDPSEQYF. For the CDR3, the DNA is TGTGCCAGCAGCCCTGTCCTAGCGGGCGACCCCAGCGAGCAGTACTTC.

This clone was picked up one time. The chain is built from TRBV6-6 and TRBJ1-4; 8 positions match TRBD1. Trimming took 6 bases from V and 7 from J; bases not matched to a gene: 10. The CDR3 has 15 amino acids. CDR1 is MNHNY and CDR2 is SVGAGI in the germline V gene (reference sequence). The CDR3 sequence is CASRTAGGVPEKLFF. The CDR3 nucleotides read TGTGCCAGCAGAACAGCAGGGGGCGTTCCTGAAAAACTGTTTTTT.

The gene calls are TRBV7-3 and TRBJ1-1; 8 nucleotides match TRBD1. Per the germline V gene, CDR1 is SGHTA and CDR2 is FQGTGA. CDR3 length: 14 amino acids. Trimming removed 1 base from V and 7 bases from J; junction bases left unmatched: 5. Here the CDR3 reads CASSLMGQDYEAFF. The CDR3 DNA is TGTGCCAGCAGCTTAATGGGACAGGATTATGAAGCTTTCTTT.

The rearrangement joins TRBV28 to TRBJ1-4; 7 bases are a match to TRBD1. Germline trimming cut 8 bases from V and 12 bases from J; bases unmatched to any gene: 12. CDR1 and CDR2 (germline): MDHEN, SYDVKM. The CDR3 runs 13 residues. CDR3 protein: CASYLPGGAELFF. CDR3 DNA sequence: TGTGCCAGCTATTTGCCAGGGGGAGCGGAACTGTTTTTT.

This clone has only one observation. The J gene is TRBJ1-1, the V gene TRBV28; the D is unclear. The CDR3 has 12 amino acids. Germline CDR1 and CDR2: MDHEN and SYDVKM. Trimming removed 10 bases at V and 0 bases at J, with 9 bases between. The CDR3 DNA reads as TGTGCCATAGACGGCATGAACACTGAAGCTTTCTTT. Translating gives CAIDGMNTEAFF.

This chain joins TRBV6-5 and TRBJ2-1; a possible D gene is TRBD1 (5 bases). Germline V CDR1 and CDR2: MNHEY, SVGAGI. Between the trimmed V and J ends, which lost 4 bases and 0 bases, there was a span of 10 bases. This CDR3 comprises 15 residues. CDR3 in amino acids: CASSFRQTSYNEQFF. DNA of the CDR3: TGTGCCAGCAGTTTCCGACAGACCTCCTACAATGAGCAGTTCTTC.

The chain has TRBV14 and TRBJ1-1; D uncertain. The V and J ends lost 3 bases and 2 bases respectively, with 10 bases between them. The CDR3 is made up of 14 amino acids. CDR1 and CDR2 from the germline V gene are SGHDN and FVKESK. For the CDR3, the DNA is TGTGCCAGCAGCCAGGGATTGGGTAACACTGAAGCTTTCTTT. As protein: CASSQGLGNTEAFF.

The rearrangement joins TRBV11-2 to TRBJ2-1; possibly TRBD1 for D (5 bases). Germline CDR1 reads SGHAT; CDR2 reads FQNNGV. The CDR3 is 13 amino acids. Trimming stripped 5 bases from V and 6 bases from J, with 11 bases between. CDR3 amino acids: CASSSLQGNEQFF. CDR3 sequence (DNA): TGTGCCAGCAGCAGTCTCCAGGGCAATGAGCAGTTCTTC.

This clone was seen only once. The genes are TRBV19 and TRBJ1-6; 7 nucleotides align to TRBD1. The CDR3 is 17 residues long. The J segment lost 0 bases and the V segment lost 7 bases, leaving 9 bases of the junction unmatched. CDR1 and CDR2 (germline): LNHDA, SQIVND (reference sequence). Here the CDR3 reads CASTKGGGSSYNSPLHF. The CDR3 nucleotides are TGTGCCAGTACTAAAGGGGGCGGTAGCTCCTATAATTCACCCCTCCACTTT.

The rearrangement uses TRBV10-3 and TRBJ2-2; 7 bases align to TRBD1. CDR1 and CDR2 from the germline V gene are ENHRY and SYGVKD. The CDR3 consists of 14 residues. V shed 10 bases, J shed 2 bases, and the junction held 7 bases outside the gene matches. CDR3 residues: CATLTGVNTGELFF. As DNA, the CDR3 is TGTGCCACTCTTACAGGGGTCAACACCGGGGAGCTGTTTTTT.

The DNA of the CDR3 is TGTGCCAGCAGCTTACTGGCGGGGGGCTACAATGAGCAGTTCTTC. Protein sequence: CASSLLAGGYNEQFF. The chain recombines TRBV7-3 with TRBJ2-1; 8 bases map to TRBD2. V was clipped by 2 bases and J by 3 bases; unmatched bases: 3. The CDR3 length is 15 residues. The V gene's germline CDR1 is SGHTA and CDR2 FQGTGA.

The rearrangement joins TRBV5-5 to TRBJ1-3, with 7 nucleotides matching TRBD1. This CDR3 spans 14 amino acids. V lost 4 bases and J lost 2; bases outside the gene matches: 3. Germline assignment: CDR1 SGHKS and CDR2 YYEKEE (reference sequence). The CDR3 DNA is TGTGCCAGCAGCCTACAGGGGACTGGAAACACCATATATTTT. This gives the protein CASSLQGTGNTIYF.

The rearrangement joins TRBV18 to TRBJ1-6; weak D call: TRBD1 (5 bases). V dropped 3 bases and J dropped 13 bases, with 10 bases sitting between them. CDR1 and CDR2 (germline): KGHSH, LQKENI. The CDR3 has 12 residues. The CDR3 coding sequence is TGTGCCAGCTCACCCCAGGGTCCCCCCCTCCACTTT. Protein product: CASSPQGPPLHF.

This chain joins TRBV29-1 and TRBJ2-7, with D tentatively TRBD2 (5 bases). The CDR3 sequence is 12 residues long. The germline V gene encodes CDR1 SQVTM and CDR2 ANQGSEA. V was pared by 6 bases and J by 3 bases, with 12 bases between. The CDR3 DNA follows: TGCAGCGTACTAATACTAGGCTACGAGCAGTACTTC. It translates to CSVLILGYEQYF.

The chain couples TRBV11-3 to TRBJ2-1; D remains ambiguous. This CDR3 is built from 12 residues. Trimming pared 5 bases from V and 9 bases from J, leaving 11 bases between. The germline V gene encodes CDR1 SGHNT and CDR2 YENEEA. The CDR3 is CASSPSLGEQFF. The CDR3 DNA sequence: TGTGCCAGCAGCCCCTCCTTGGGTGAGCAGTTCTTC.

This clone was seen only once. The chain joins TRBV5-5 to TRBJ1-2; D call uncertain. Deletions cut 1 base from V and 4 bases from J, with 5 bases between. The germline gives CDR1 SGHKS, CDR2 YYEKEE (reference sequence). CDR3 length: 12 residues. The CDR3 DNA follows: TGTGCCAGCAGCTTGTTAAGCTATGGCTACACCTTC. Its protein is CASSLLSYGYTF. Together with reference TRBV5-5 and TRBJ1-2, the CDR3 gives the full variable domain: DAGVTQSPTHLIKTRGQQVTLRCSPISGHKSVSWYQQVLGQGPQFIFQYYEKEERGRGNFPDRFSARQFPNYSSELNVNALLLGDSALYLCASSLLSYGYTFGSGTRLTVV.

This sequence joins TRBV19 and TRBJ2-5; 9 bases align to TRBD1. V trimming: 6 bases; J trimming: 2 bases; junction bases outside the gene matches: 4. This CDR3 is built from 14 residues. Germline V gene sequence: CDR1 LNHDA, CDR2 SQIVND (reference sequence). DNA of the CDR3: TGTGCCAGTAGAACAGGGGGCTTACAAGAGACCCAGTACTTC. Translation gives CASRTGGLQETQYF.

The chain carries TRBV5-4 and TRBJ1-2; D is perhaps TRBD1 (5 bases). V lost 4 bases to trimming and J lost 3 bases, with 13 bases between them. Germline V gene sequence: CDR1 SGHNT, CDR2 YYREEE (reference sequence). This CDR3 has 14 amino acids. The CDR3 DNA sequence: TGTGCCAGCAGCCCCGGGGGGAGGGACTATGGCTACACCTTC. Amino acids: CASSPGGRDYGYTF.

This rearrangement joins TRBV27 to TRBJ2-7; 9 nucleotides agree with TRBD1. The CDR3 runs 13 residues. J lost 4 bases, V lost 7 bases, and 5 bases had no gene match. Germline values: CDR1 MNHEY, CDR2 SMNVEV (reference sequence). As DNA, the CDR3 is TGTGCCAGCACCGACAGGGGGTCGTACGAGCAGTACTTC. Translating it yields CASTDRGSYEQYF.